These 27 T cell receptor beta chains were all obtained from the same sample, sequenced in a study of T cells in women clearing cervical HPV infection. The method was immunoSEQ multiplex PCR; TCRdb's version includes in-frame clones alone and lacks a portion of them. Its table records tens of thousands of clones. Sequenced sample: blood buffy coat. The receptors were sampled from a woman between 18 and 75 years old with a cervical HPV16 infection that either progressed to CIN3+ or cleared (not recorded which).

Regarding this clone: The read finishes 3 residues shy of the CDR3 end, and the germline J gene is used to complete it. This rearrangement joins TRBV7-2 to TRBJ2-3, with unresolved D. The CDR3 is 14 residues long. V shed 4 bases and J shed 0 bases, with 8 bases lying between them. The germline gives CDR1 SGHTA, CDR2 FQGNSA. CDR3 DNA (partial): TGTGCCAGCAGCTCGAGACTTAGCACAGATACG. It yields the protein CASSSRLSTDT. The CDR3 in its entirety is CASSSRLSTDTQYF.

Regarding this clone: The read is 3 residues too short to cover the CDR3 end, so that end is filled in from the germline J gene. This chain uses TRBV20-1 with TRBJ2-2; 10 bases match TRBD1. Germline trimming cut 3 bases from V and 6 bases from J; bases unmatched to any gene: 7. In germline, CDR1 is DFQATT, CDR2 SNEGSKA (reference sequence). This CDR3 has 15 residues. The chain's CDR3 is CSARPPGQGAGELFF. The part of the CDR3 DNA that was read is TGCAGTGCTAGGCCTCCCGGACAGGGGGCCGGGGAG.

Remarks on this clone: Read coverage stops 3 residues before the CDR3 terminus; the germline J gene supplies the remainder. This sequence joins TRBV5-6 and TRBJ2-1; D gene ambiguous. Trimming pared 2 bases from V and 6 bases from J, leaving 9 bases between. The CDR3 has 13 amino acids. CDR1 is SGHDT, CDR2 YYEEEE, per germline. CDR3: CASSFGRFNEQFF. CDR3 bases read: TGTGCCAGCAGCTTCGGTAGATTCAATGAG.

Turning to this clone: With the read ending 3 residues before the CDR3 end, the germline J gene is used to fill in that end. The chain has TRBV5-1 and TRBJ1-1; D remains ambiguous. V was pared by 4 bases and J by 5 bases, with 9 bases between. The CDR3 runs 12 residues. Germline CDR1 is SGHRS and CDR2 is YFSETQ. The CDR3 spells CASSIRGTEAFF. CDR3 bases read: TGCGCCAGCAGCATCCGGGGAACTGAA.

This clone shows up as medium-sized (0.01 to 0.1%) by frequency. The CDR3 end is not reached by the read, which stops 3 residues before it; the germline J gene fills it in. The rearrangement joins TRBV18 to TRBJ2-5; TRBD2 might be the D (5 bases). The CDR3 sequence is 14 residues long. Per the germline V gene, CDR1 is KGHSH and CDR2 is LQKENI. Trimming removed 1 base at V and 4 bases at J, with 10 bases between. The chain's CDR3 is CASSPLGEGETQYF. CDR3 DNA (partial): TGTGCCAGCTCACCACTCGGAGAGGGAGAGACC.

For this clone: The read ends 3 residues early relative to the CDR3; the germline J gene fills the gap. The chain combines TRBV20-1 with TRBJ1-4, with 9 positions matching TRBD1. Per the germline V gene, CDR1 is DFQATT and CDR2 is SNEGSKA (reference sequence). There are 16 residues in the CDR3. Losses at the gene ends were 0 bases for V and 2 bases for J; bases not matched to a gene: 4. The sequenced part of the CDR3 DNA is TGCAGTGCTAGAGACCCCGGGACAGGGACTAATGAAAAA. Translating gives CSARDPGTGTNEK. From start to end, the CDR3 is CSARDPGTGTNEKLFF.

The CDR3 DNA, read in part, is TGTGCCAGCAGCTATCTAGGGGAGGGCACAGATACG. Its translation is CASSYLGEGTDT. The CDR3 in full is CASSYLGEGTDTQYF. The rearrangement joins TRBV5-8 to TRBJ2-3, with D perhaps TRBD2 (6 bases). The missing CDR3 end, 3 residues past where the read stops, is filled in from the germline J gene. The CDR3 spans 15 residues. V dropped 3 bases and J dropped 1 base, with 12 bases sitting between them. Germline V gene sequence: CDR1 SGHTS, CDR2 YDEGEE.

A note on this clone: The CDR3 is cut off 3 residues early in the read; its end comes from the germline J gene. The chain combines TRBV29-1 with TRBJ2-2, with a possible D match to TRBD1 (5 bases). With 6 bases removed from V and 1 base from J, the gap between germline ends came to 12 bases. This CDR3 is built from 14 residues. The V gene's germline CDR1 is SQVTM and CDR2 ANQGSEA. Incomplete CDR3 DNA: TGCAGCGTCAGACCTACAGGGAACACCGGGGAG. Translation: CSVRPTGNTGE. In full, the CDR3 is CSVRPTGNTGELFF.

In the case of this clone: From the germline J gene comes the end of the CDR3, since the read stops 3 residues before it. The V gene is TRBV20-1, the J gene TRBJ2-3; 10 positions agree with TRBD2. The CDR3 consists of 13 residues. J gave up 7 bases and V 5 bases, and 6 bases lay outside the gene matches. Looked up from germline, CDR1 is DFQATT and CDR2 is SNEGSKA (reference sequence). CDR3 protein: CSAPSGGPYTQYF. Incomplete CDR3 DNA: TGCAGTGCTCCTAGCGGGGGCCCCTATACG.

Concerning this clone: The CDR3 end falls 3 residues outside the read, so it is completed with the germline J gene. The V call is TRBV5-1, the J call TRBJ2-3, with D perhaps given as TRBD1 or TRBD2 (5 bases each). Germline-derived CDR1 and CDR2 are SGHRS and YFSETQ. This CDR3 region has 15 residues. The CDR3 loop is CASSLGGVYNQPQYF. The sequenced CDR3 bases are TGCGCCAGCAGCTTGGGAGGGGTATACAATCAGCCG.

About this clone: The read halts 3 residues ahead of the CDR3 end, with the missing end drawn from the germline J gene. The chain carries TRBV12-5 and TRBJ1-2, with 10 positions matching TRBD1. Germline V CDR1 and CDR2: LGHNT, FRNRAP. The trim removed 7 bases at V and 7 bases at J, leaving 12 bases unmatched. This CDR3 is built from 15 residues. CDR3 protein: CASASSGQGTRGYTF. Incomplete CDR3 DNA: TGTGCTAGTGCCTCATCGGGACAGGGGACGCGTGGC.

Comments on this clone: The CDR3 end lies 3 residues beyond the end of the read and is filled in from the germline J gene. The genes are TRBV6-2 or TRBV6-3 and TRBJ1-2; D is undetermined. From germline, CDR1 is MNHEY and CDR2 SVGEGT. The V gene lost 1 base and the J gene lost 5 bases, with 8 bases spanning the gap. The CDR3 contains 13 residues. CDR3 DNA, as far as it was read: TGTGCCAGCAGTTACTGGCAGTCTTATGGC. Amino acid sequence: CASSYWQSYG. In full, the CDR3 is CASSYWQSYGYTF.

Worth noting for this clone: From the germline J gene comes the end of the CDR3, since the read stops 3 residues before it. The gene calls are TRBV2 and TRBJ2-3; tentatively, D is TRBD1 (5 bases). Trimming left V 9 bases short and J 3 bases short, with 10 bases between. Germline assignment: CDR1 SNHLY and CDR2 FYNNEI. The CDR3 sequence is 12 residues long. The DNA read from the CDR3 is TGTGCCAGTAACAGGAGAACAGATACG. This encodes CASNRRTDT. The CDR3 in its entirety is CASNRRTDTQYF. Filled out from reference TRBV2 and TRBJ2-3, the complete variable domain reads EPEVTQTPSHQVTQMGQEVILRCVPISNHLYFYWYRQILGQKVEFLVSFYNNEISEKSEIFDDQFSVERPDGSNFTLKIRSTKLEDSAMYFCASNRRTDTQYFGPGTRLTVL.

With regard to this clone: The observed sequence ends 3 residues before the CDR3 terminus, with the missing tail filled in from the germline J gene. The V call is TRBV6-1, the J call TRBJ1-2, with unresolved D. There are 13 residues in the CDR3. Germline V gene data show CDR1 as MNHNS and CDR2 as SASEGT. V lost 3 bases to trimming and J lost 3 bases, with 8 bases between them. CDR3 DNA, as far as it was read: TGTGCCAGCAGTGACGCACAACACTATGGC. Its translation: CASSDAQHYG. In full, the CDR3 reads CASSDAQHYGYTF.

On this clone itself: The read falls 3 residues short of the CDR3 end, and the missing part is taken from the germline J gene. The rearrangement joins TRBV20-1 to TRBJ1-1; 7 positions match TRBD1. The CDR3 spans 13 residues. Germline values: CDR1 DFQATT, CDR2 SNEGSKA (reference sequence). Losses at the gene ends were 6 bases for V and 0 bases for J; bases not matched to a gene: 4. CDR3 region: CSAKQGMNTEAFF. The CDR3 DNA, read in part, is TGCAGTGCCAAACAGGGGATGAACACTGAA.

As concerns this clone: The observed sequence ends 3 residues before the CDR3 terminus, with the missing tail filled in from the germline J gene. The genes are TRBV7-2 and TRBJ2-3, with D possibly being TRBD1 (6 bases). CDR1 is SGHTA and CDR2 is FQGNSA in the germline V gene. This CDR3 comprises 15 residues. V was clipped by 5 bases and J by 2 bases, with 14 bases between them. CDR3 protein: CASSPGGGPTDTQYF. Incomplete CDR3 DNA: TGTGCCAGCAGCCCCGGTGGGGGCCCCACAGATACG.

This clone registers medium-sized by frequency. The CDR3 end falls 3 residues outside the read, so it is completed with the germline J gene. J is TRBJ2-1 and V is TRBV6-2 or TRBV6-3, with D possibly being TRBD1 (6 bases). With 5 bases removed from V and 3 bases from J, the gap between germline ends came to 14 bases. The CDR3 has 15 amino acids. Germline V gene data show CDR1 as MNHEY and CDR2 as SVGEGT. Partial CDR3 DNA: TGTGCCAGCAGTCCCCAACAGGGCTACTACAATGAG. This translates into CASSPQQGYYNE. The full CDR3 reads CASSPQQGYYNEQFF.

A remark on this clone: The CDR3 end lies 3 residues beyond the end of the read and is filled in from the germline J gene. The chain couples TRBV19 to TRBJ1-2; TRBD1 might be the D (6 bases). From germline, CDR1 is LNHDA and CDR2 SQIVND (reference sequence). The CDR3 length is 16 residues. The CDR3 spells CASSAQGLVPPDTYTF. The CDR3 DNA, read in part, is TGTGCCAGTAGTGCACAGGGACTAGTTCCGCCAGATACC. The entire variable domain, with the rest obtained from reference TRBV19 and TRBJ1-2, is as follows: DGGITQSPKYLFRKEGQNVTLSCEQNLNHDAMYWYRQDPGQGLRLIYYSQIVNDFQKGDIAEGYSVSREKKESFPLTVTSAQKNPTAFYLCASSAQGLVPPDTYTFGSGTRLTVV.

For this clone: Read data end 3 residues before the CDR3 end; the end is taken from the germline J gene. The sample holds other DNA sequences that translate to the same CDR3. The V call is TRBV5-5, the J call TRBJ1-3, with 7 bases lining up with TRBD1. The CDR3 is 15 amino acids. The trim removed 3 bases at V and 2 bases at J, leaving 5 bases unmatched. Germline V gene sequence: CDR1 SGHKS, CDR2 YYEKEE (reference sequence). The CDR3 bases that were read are TGTGCCAGCAGCTCGACAGGGATGACTGGAAACACC. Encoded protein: CASSSTGMTGNT. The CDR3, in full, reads CASSSTGMTGNTIYF.

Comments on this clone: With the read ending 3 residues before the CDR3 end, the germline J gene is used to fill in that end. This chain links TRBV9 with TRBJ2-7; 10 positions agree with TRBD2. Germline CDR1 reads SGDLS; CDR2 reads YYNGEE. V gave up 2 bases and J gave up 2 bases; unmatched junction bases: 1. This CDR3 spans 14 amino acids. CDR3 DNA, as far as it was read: TGTGCCAGCAGCGTTAGCGGGGGGACCTACGAG. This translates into CASSVSGGTYE. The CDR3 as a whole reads CASSVSGGTYEQYF. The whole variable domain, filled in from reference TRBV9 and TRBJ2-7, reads DSGVTQTPKHLITATGQRVTLRCSPRSGDLSVYWYQQSLDQGLQFLIQYYNGEERAKGNILERFSAQQFPDLHSELNLSSLELGDSALYFCASSVSGGTYEQYFGPGTRLTVT.

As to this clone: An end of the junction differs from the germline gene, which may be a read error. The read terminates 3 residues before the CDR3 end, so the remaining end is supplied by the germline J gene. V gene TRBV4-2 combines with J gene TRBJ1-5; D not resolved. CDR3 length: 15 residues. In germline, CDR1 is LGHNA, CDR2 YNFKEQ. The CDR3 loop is CASSQDSGINQPQHF. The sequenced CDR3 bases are TGCGCCAGCAGCCAAGATTCGGGTATCAATCAGCCC.

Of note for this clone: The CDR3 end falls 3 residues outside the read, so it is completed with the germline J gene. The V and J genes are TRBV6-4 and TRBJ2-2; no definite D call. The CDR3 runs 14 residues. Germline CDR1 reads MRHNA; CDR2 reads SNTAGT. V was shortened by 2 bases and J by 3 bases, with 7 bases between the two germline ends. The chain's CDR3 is CASSDGQDTGELFF. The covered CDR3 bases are TGTGCCAGCAGTGACGGGCAAGACACCGGGGAG.

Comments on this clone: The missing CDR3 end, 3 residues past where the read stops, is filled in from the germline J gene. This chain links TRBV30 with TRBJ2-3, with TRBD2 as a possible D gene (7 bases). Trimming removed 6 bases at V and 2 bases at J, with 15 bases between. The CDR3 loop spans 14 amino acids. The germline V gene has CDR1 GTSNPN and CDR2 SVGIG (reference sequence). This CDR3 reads CACGGGAYTDTQYF. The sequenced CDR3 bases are TGTGCCTGTGGAGGGGGGGCATACACAGATACG.

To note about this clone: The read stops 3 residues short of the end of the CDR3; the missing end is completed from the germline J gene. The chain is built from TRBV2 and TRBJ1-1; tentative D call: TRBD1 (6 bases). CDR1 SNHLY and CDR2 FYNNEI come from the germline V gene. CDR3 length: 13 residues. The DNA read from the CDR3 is TGTGCCAGCTGTGGGCAAGGGACATCCGAA. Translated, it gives CASCGQGTSE. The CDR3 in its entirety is CASCGQGTSEAFF.

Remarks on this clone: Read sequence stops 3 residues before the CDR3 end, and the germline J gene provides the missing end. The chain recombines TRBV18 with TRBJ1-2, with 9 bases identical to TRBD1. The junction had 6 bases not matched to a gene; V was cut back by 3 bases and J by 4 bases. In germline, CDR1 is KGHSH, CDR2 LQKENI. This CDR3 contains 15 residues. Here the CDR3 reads CASSPGQGFGYGYTF. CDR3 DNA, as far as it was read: TGTGCCAGCTCACCGGGACAGGGATTCGGCTATGGC.

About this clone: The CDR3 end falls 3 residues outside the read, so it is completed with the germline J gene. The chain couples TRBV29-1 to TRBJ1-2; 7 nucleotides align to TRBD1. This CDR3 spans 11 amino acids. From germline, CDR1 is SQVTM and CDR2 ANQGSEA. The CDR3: CSAKGARGYTF. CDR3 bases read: TGCAGCGCAAAGGGGGCAAGAGGC.

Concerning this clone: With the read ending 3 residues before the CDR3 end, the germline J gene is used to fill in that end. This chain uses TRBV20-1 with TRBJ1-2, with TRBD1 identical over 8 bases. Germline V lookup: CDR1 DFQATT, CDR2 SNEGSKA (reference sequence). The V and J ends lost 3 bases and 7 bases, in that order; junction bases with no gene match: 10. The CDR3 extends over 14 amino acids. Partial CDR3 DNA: TGCAGTGCTAGTGGACAGGGCACCGGGGTTGGC. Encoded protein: CSASGQGTGVG. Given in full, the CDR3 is CSASGQGTGVGYTF.